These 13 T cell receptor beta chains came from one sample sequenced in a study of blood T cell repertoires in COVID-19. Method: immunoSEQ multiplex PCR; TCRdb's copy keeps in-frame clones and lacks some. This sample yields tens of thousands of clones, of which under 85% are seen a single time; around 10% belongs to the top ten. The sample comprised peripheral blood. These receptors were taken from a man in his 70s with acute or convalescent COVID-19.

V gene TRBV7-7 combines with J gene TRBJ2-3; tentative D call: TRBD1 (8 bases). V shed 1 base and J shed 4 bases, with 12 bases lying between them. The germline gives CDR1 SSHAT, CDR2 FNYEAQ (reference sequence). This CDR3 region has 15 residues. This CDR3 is CASSLGTGRADTQYF. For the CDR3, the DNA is TGTGCCAGCAGCTTAGGGACAGGGAGGGCAGATACGCAGTATTTT.

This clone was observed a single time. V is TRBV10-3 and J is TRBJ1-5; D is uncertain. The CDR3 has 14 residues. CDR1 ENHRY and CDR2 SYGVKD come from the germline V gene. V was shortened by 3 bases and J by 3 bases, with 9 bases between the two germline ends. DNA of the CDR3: TGTGCCATCAGTGATAGATCTGACAATCAGCCCCAGCATTTT. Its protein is CAISDRSDNQPQHF.

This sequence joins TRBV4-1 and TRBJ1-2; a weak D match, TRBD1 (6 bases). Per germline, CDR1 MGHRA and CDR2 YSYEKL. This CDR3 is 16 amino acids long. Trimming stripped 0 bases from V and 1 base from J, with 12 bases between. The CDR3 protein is CASSQDEGGLNYGYTF. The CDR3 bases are TGCGCCAGCAGCCAAGATGAGGGGGGGCTTAACTATGGCTACACCTTC.

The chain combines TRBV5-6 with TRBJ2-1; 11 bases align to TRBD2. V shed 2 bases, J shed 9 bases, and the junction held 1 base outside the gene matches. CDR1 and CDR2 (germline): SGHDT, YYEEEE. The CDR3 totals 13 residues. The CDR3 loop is CASSFGTSGEQFF. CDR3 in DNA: TGTGCCAGCAGCTTCGGGACTAGCGGTGAGCAGTTCTTC.

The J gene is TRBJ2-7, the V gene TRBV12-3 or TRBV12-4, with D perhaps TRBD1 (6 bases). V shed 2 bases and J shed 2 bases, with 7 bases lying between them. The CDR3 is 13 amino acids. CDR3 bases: TGTGCCAGCAGTTTACGACAGGCCTACGAGCAGTACTTC. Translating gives CASSLRQAYEQYF.

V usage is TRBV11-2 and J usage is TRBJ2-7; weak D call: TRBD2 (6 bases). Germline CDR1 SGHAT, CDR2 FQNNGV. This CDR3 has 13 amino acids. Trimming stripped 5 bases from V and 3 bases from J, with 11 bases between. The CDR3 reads CASSLGLLYEQYF. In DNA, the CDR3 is TGTGCCAGCAGCCTGGGACTCCTCTACGAGCAGTACTTC.

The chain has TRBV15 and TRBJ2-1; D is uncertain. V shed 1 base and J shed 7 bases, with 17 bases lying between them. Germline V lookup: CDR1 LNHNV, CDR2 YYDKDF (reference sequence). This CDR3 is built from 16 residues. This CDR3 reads CATSRALSALGNEQFF. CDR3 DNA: TGTGCCACCAGCAGAGCCCTCTCAGCCCTCGGGAATGAGCAGTTCTTC.

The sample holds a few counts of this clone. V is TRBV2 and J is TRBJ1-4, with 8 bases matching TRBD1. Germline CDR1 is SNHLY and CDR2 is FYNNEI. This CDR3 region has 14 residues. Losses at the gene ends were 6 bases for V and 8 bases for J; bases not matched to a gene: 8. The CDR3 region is CASSAQGADEKLFF. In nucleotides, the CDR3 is TGTGCCAGCAGCGCCCAGGGGGCTGACGAAAAACTGTTTTTT.

CDR3 DNA: TGTGCCACCAGTGGGACAGCAGGGGATACGCAGTATTTT. Encoded protein: CATSGTAGDTQYF. The chain recombines TRBV15 with TRBJ2-3; 7 bases are a match to TRBD1. Germline values: CDR1 LNHNV, CDR2 YYDKDF (reference sequence). V was pared by 6 bases and J by 6 bases, with 6 bases of the junction left unmatched. This CDR3 spans 13 amino acids.

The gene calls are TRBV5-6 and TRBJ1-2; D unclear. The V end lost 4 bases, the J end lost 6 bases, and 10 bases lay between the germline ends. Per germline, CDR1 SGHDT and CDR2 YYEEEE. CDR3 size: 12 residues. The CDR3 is CASSLQLNGYTF. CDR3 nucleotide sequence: TGTGCCAGCAGCCTACAACTAAATGGCTACACCTTC.

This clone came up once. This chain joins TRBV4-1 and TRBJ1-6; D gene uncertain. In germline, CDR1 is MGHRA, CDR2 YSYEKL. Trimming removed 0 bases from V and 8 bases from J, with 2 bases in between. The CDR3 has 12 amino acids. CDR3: CASSQDYSPLHF. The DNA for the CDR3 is TGCGCCAGCAGCCAAGACTATTCACCCCTCCACTTT.

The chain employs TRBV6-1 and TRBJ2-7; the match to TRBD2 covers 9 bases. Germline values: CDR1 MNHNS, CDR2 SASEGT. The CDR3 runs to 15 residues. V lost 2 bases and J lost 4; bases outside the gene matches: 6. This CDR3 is CASSEPGLAAYEQYV. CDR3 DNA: TGTGCCAGCAGTGAACCGGGACTAGCAGCATACGAGCAGTACGTC.

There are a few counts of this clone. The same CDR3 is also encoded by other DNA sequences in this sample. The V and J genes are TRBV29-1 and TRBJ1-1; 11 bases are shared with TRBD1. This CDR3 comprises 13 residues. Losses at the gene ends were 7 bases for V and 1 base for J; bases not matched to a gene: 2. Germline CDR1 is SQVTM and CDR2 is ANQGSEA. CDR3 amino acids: CSAGQGANTEAFF. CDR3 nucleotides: TGCAGCGCAGGACAGGGGGCGAACACTGAAGCTTTCTTT.